Listed below are T cell receptor beta chains from one sample, sequenced in a study of CD8 T cells in ankylosing spondylitis. TCRdb re-called the 5' RACE reads with MiXCR, one entry per CDR3 protein. The data show around 230,000 distinct CDR3 sequences, around 8% seen once. The sequenced material came from blood, either unsorted or a sorted T cell fraction (not recorded which). Source of these receptors: a female donor with ankylosing spondylitis or in good health (not recorded which). Both conserved end residues are part of each CDR3. The D gene is left open where the match is weak. Clone size is given for some rows only: seen once, a few or many times, or a class if the clone is expanded.

TRBV20-1	many	TRBD2	TRBJ2-1	CSAPTSALGNEQFF	TGCAGTGCTCCGACTAGCGCCTTGGGGAATGAGCAGTTCTTC
TRBV28	-	-	TRBJ1-6	CASSWGRLGNNSPLHF	TGTGCCAGCAGTTGGGGCCGGCTGGGGAATAATTCACCCCTCCACTTT
TRBV6-2/TRBV6-3	many	-	TRBJ2-7	CASSYEEGRGISYEQYF	TGTGCCAGCAGTTACGAGGAGGGTAGGGGTATCTCCTACGAGCAGTACTTC
TRBV11-2	few	-	TRBJ2-7	CASSGGAPYEQYF	TGTGCCAGCAGCGGGGGGGCACCCTACGAGCAGTACTTC
TRBV5-4	-	-	TRBJ2-1	CASSFQGEEQFF	TGTGCCAGCAGCTTTCAGGGCGAGGAGCAGTTCTTC
TRBV7-2	-	TRBD2	TRBJ2-1	CASSPLPLVGGYNEQFF	TGTGCCAGCAGCCCCCTCCCACTAGTGGGAGGGTACAATGAGCAGTTCTTC
TRBV28	many	-	TRBJ2-7	CASSFHGGSYEQYF	TGTGCCAGCAGTTTTCACGGGGGTTCCTACGAGCAGTACTTC
TRBV20-1	many	-	TRBJ1-5	CSARDSGDQPQHF	TGCAGTGCTAGAGATTCCGGGGATCAGCCCCAGCATTTT
TRBV10-3	many	-	TRBJ2-5	CAISVSDGRGETQYF	TGTGCCATCTCCGTGTCAGACGGGAGAGGGGAGACCCAGTACTTC
TRBV20-1	many	-	TRBJ2-2	CSAVPGLTGELFF	TGCAGTGCGGTACCTGGACTCACCGGGGAGCTGTTTTTT
TRBV9	few	-	TRBJ2-2	CASSVTVNTGELFF	TGTGCCAGCAGCGTGACGGTAAACACCGGGGAGCTGTTTTTT
TRBV10-3	many	-	TRBJ1-5	CAISGVDQPQHF	TGTGCCATCTCAGGGGTAGATCAGCCCCAGCATTTT